Presented here are 13 T cell receptor beta chains from one specimen sequenced in a study of T-cell reconstitution after alpha-beta-depleted transplantation in children. Unique molecular identifiers featured in how the TCRbeta library was prepared. TCRdb ran MiXCR on the PCR reads and lists one entry per CDR3 protein. The profile covers some 220,000 distinct CDR3 sequences, with under 9.5% appearing a single time and around 6% taken by the ten largest. This sample comprised PBMCs from the stem cell graft donor, obtained from the stem cell graft. These receptors were obtained from a human donor who donated a stem cell graft to a child with acute lymphoblastic leukemia.

This clonotype turned up a few times. V and J are TRBV6-5 and TRBJ1-2, with a weak D call TRBD1 (5 bases). Deletions cut 1 base from V and 2 bases from J, with 11 bases between. In germline, CDR1 is MNHEY, CDR2 SVGAGI. The length of the CDR3 is 15 residues. The CDR3 spells CASSYWDDSNYGYTF. The DNA of the CDR3 is TGTGCCAGCAGTTACTGGGACGACTCCAACTATGGCTACACCTTC.

This chain uses TRBV27 with TRBJ2-1; D not certain. The CDR3 has 15 residues. Per the germline V gene, CDR1 is MNHEY and CDR2 is SMNVEV (reference sequence). V lost 3 bases to trimming and J lost 3 bases, with 12 bases between them. In nucleotides, the CDR3 is TGTGCCAGCAGTTTGGACCGTATCCTCTACAATGAGCAGTTCTTC. It codes for CASSLDRILYNEQFF.

At least ten counts were recorded for this clonotype. The chain carries TRBV29-1 and TRBJ2-1; 7 bases align to TRBD1. This CDR3 has 13 amino acids. Germline values: CDR1 SQVTM, CDR2 ANQGSEA. The V and J ends lost 4 bases and 8 bases, in that order; junction bases with no gene match: 8. In nucleotides, the CDR3 is TGCAGCGTTGTCGGGACAGTTGGCTATGAGCAGTTCTTC. Translated, it gives CSVVGTVGYEQFF.

This clonotype was observed a handful of times. The V call is TRBV25-1, the J call TRBJ2-1, with TRBD2 identical over 11 bases. Per germline, CDR1 MGHDK and CDR2 SYGVNS. After removal of 4 bases from V and 4 bases from J, the junction contained 6 bases not matched to a gene. The CDR3 has 16 residues. The CDR3 loop reads CASSVPGLAAYNEQFF. CDR3 bases: TGTGCCAGCAGTGTTCCGGGACTAGCGGCTTACAATGAGCAGTTCTTC.

Only a few counts were recorded for this clonotype. The chain recombines TRBV7-2 with TRBJ2-3, with D perhaps being TRBD1 or TRBD2 (6 bases each). Looked up from germline, CDR1 is SGHTA and CDR2 is FQGNSA. V lost 4 bases to trimming and J lost 4 bases, with 15 bases between them. The CDR3 spans 15 residues. The CDR3 DNA reads TGTGCCAGCAGCTCGACGGGGGCGCTTGCAGATACGCAGTATTTT. Protein product: CASSSTGALADTQYF.

This clonotype was seen ten or more times. The chain is built from TRBV20-1 and TRBJ2-3; D perhaps matches TRBD1 (6 bases). The germline gives CDR1 DFQATT, CDR2 SNEGSKA (reference sequence). V lost 1 base, J lost 3 bases, and 14 bases lay in between. CDR3 size: 15 residues. The CDR3 protein is CSARGAGVFTDTQYF. DNA of the CDR3: TGCAGTGCTAGAGGGGCAGGGGTGTTTACAGATACGCAGTATTTT.

The chain couples TRBV5-1 to TRBJ2-1; 10 bases fit TRBD1. Germline V CDR1 and CDR2: SGHRS, YFSETQ. The V segment lost 5 bases and the J segment 6 bases; nucleotides outside the gene matches: 5. This CDR3 is built from 14 residues. CDR3 amino acids: CASRLGQGGNEQFF. The CDR3 nucleotides are TGCGCCAGCAGACTAGGACAGGGGGGCAATGAGCAGTTCTTC.

This clonotype was seen many times. The rearrangement links TRBV5-1 to TRBJ1-1; a weak D match, TRBD1 (6 bases). Trimming left V 0 bases short and J 3 bases short, with 12 bases between. The germline CDR1 and CDR2 sequences are SGHRS and YFSETQ. CDR3 length: 15 residues. CDR3 nucleotide sequence: TGCGCCAGCAGCTTGGATACAGGGATCGACACTGAAGCTTTCTTT. Residues: CASSLDTGIDTEAFF.

The chain links TRBV10-3 to TRBJ2-2; D uncertain. The V end lost 0 bases, the J end lost 4 bases, and 9 bases lay between the germline ends. The CDR3 extends over 15 amino acids. CDR1 ENHRY and CDR2 SYGVKD come from the germline V gene. CDR3 nucleotides: TGTGCCATCAGTGAGTCGTATGAAGTCACCGGGGAGCTGTTTTTT. Its protein is CAISESYEVTGELFF.

This CDR3 reads CASSQIVRMNTEAFF. Here the CDR3 DNA reads TGTGCCAGCAGCCAGATCGTACGTATGAACACTGAAGCTTTCTTT. The chain recombines TRBV7-2 with TRBJ1-1, with unresolved D. Germline CDR1 is SGHTA and CDR2 is FQGNSA. The CDR3 runs to 15 residues. Trimming stripped 5 bases from V and 0 bases from J, with 13 bases between. The full variable domain, rest sourced from reference TRBV7-2 and TRBJ1-1, is GAGVSQSPSNKVTEKGKDVELRCDPISGHTALYWYRQSLGQGLEFLIYFQGNSAPDKSGLPSDRFSAERTGGSVSTLTIQRTQQEDSAVYLCASSQIVRMNTEAFFGQGTRLTVV.

This clonotype has at least ten counts. The gene calls are TRBV3-1 and TRBJ2-3, with a possible D match to TRBD2 (5 bases). Germline V gives CDR1 LGHDT, CDR2 YNNKEL (reference sequence). This CDR3 has 12 residues. The V end was cut by 8 bases, the J end by 4 bases, with 10 bases between. The DNA for the CDR3 is TGTGCCAGCTGTCTCGGGGCAGATACGCAGTATTTT. Translation gives CASCLGADTQYF.

This clonotype was recorded many times. The rearrangement uses TRBV7-2 and TRBJ2-1, with TRBD2 identical over 7 bases. This CDR3 has 15 amino acids. The V segment lost 5 bases and the J segment 7 bases; nucleotides outside the gene matches: 11. CDR1 is SGHTA, CDR2 FQGNSA, per germline. The CDR3 reads CASSQIGGGWNEQFF. In DNA form, the CDR3 reads TGTGCCAGCAGCCAGATCGGCGGGGGATGGAATGAGCAGTTCTTC.

This clonotype appeared many times. The J gene is TRBJ1-4, the V gene TRBV20-1; D perhaps matches TRBD1 (6 bases). From germline, CDR1 is DFQATT and CDR2 SNEGSKA (reference sequence). The V and J ends lost 3 bases and 8 bases respectively, with 19 bases between them. The CDR3 covers 15 residues. CDR3 residues: CSASHRMGAEEKLFF. The CDR3 DNA sequence: TGCAGTGCTAGCCATCGGATGGGGGCGGAGGAAAAACTGTTTTTT.